One and the same sample provided the 21 T cell receptor beta chains below, sequenced in a study of T-cell memory formation after mild COVID-19. TCRdb used MiXCR to reprocess the 5' RACE reads, holding one entry per CDR3 protein. Of roughly 340,000 distinct CDR3 sequences listed, 20% to 25% were seen once; the top ten hold about 21%. Sequencing was done on a sample of PBMCs or a T cell subset sorted from them (not recorded which). Receptors originate from a man aged 18 to 35 who had mild COVID-19 (a few samples of this study predate the infection). Cell type and time point are not known.

This sequence joins TRBV10-2 and TRBJ1-2; D not certain. Germline CDR1 WSHSY, CDR2 SAAADI. V lost 6 bases and J lost 4, with 15 bases in between. CDR3 size: 14 residues. CDR3 nucleotide sequence: TGCGCCAGCAGCGCACGGAACTTTGGCTATGGCTACACCTTC. This translates into CASSARNFGYGYTF.

The chain uses TRBV11-2 and TRBJ2-1, with TRBD2 identical over 7 bases. With 5 bases clipped from V and 5 bases from J, the junction kept 12 bases outside the gene matches. The germline gives CDR1 SGHAT, CDR2 FQNNGV. This CDR3 comprises 16 residues. CDR3 region: CASSLRGRGSDNEQFF. Written as DNA, the CDR3 is TGTGCCAGCAGCCTCCGCGGGCGGGGGAGCGACAATGAGCAGTTCTTC.

The rearrangement joins TRBV11-2 to TRBJ2-4; D may correspond to TRBD1 or TRBD2 (6 bases each). CDR1 and CDR2 from the germline V gene are SGHAT and FQNNGV. With 7 bases removed from V and 0 bases from J, the gap between germline ends came to 13 bases. This CDR3 is 15 amino acids long. CDR3 protein: CASTKRGVAKNIQYF. The CDR3 coding sequence is TGTGCCAGCACCAAAAGGGGGGTAGCCAAAAACATTCAGTACTTC.

The CDR3 sequence: CASSQGPGSTDTQYF. Written as DNA, the CDR3 is TGCGCCAGCAGCCAAGGTCCAGGGTCGACGGATACGCAGTATTTT. The chain couples TRBV4-3 to TRBJ2-3; D perhaps matches TRBD1 (5 bases). Germline CDR1 is LGHNA and CDR2 is YSLEER. Trimming removed 1 base at V and 6 bases at J, with 14 bases between. This CDR3 region has 15 residues.

This clonotype was observed a handful of times. The chain carries TRBV7-9 and TRBJ2-5, with TRBD1 matching over 9 bases. Trimming cost V 4 bases and J 5 bases; bases outside gene matches: 5. The germline gives CDR1 SEHNR, CDR2 FQNEAQ (reference sequence). This CDR3 spans 14 amino acids. The DNA of the CDR3 is TGTGCCAGCAGCTCCGTAGACAGGGGGGAGACCCAGTACTTC. Translating it yields CASSSVDRGETQYF.

The V gene is TRBV28, the J gene TRBJ1-4, with 8 bases identical to TRBD1. Trimming cost V 6 bases and J 1 base; bases outside gene matches: 4. The CDR3 extends over 15 amino acids. The germline V gene has CDR1 MDHEN and CDR2 SYDVKM. The CDR3 here is CASRSQGGTNEKLFF. The CDR3 DNA follows: TGTGCCAGCAGATCACAGGGGGGAACTAATGAAAAACTGTTTTTT.

This clonotype was seen repeatedly, ten times or more. The V gene is TRBV20-1, the J gene TRBJ1-2; D remains unclear. The germline V and J ends were trimmed by 0 bases and 6 bases, with 11 bases remaining between them. This CDR3 spans 13 amino acids. Germline loops: CDR1 DFQATT, CDR2 SNEGSKA (reference sequence). CDR3 protein: CSARDNVGNGYTF. The DNA of the CDR3 is TGCAGTGCTAGAGATAACGTGGGGAATGGCTACACCTTC.

Only a few counts were recorded for this clonotype. The chain has TRBV5-6 and TRBJ2-6; D possibly corresponds to TRBD1 (7 bases). The CDR3 totals 15 residues. Germline CDR1 and CDR2: SGHDT and YYEEEE. V was shortened by 4 bases and J by 4 bases, with 12 bases between the two germline ends. CDR3 in DNA: TGTGCCAGCAGCACCAGGGGGGCCGGGGCCAACGTCCTGACTTTC. Its protein product is CASSTRGAGANVLTF. Full variable domain (missing parts from reference TRBV5-6 and TRBJ2-6): DAGVTQSPTHLIKTRGQQVTLRCSPKSGHDTVSWYQQALGQGPQFIFQYYEEEERQRGNFPDRFSGHQFPNYSSELNVNALLLGDSALYLCASSTRGAGANVLTFGAGSRLTVL.

This clonotype occurred many times. The V call is TRBV2, the J call TRBJ2-5, with a possible D match to TRBD2 (6 bases). CDR3 length: 13 residues. Germline CDR1 reads SNHLY; CDR2 reads FYNNEI. Trimming stripped 4 bases from V and 2 bases from J, with 8 bases between. The CDR3 bases are TGTGCCAGCAGTGGGGACTCGCAAGAGACCCAGTACTTC. Amino acids: CASSGDSQETQYF. The full variable domain, its missing parts supplied by reference TRBV2 and TRBJ2-5, is EPEVTQTPSHQVTQMGQEVILRCVPISNHLYFYWYRQILGQKVEFLVSFYNNEISEKSEIFDDQFSVERPDGSNFTLKIRSTKLEDSAMYFCASSGDSQETQYFGPGTRLLVL.

In this sample, this clonotype turned up a few times. The J gene is TRBJ2-3, the V gene TRBV7-2; unclear D gene. The germline gives CDR1 SGHTA, CDR2 FQGNSA. The germline V and J ends were trimmed by 4 bases and 0 bases, with 11 bases remaining between them. The CDR3 loop spans 15 amino acids. The CDR3 nucleotides read TGTGCCAGCAGCTACAGAACGGTGAGCACAGATACGCAGTATTTT. Its translation is CASSYRTVSTDTQYF.

The rearrangement joins TRBV19 to TRBJ1-1, with no clear D. Trimming took off 6 bases at V and 3 bases at J, with 14 bases between the two ends. The CDR3 has 14 residues. The germline gives CDR1 LNHDA, CDR2 SQIVND (reference sequence). The CDR3 sequence is CASSPLGGYTEAFF. As DNA, the CDR3 is TGTGCCAGTAGCCCCCTCGGAGGGTACACTGAAGCTTTCTTT.

This clonotype came up a few times. This chain links TRBV28 with TRBJ2-7; D unclear. This CDR3 is built from 11 residues. Trimming stripped 5 bases from V and 6 bases from J, with 8 bases between. CDR1 MDHEN and CDR2 SYDVKM come from the germline V gene. CDR3 region: CASSGRFEQYV. DNA for the CDR3: TGTGCCAGCAGTGGACGTTTCGAGCAGTACGTC.

The chain couples TRBV4-1 to TRBJ1-2; D ambiguous. This CDR3 region has 14 residues. V was shortened by 0 bases and J by 8 bases, with 13 bases between the two germline ends. Germline CDR1 and CDR2: MGHRA and YSYEKL. The DNA for the CDR3 is TGCGCCAGCAGCCAAGAGAGGGCCCCGCGGGGCTACACCTTC. Translated: CASSQERAPRGYTF.

The chain employs TRBV6-2 or TRBV6-3 and TRBJ2-7; 10 bases line up with TRBD2. This CDR3 region has 14 residues. The J segment lost 3 bases and the V segment lost 7 bases, leaving 6 bases of the junction unmatched. CDR1 and CDR2 (germline): MNHEY, SVGEGT. The CDR3 loop reads CASTRLAGGYEQYF. The CDR3 bases are TGTGCCAGCACCAGACTAGCGGGTGGCTACGAGCAGTACTTC.

This clonotype has only a few counts. V is TRBV24-1 and J is TRBJ1-1; 8 bases are a match to TRBD1. V trimming: 6 bases; J trimming: 5 bases; junction bases outside the gene matches: 4. The germline gives CDR1 KGHDR, CDR2 SFDVKD. CDR3 size: 13 residues. CDR3 amino acids: CATSQGAGTEAFF. CDR3 DNA sequence: TGTGCCACCAGTCAGGGGGCGGGGACTGAAGCTTTCTTT.

This clonotype was seen many times. The chain is built from TRBV20-1 and TRBJ2-3; D not certain. The ends were cut back, 2 bases at V and 5 bases at J, with 14 bases in the middle. Germline V lookup: CDR1 DFQATT, CDR2 SNEGSKA (reference sequence). CDR3 length: 14 amino acids. Here the CDR3 reads CSARTLGLEDTQYF. The CDR3 region has the DNA TGCAGTGCTAGAACTCTAGGATTAGAAGATACGCAGTATTTT.

The gene calls are TRBV18 and TRBJ2-2; D is undetermined. The V end was cut by 4 bases, the J end by 7 bases, with 7 bases between. Germline values: CDR1 KGHSH, CDR2 LQKENI. This CDR3 spans 12 amino acids. DNA of the CDR3: TGTGCCAGCTCACAGACAAGCGGGGAGCTGTTTTTT. It yields the protein CASSQTSGELFF.

This clonotype appeared a few times. The chain has TRBV6-5 and TRBJ2-2; no clear D gene. The CDR3 is 14 residues long. Trimming removed 3 bases at V and 2 bases at J, with 7 bases between. Per germline, CDR1 MNHEY and CDR2 SVGAGI. The CDR3 loop is CASSYWINTGELFF. DNA for the CDR3: TGTGCCAGCAGTTATTGGATAAACACCGGGGAGCTGTTTTTT.

This clonotype was counted at least ten times. The chain is built from TRBV30 and TRBJ2-2, with TRBD2 matching over 9 bases. The CDR3 has 16 amino acids. Trimming removed 3 bases from V and 3 bases from J; junction bases left unmatched: 8. The germline gives CDR1 GTSNPN, CDR2 SVGIG (reference sequence). The DNA for the CDR3 is TGTGCCTGGAGCCCCCGGGGACTAGCCGACACCGGGGAGCTGTTTTTT. This codes for CAWSPRGLADTGELFF.

The genes are TRBV29-1 and TRBJ2-4; TRBD1 matches at 7 bases. The germline V gene encodes CDR1 SQVTM and CDR2 ANQGSEA. The CDR3 spans 12 residues. V shed 5 bases and J 5 bases; nucleotides not matched to a gene: 3. The CDR3 loop reads CSVTGDQNIQYF. The CDR3 DNA reads as TGCAGCGTTACAGGGGATCAAAACATTCAGTACTTC.

This chain uses TRBV29-1 with TRBJ1-2; D ambiguous. V was cut by 5 bases and J by 1 base, with 17 bases left in between. Per germline, CDR1 SQVTM and CDR2 ANQGSEA. CDR3 length equals 15 residues. This chain's CDR3 is CSVREAALLNYGYTF. Here the CDR3 DNA reads TGCAGCGTTCGAGAGGCCGCGCTCCTTAACTATGGCTACACCTTC.